Listed here is a single T cell receptor (beta chain). As handled by the study authors: Estimation of nucleated cell counts relied on the amplification of reference gene primers. Sequenced by immunoSEQ multiplex PCR; TCRdb stores in-frame clones only, minus some. V and J calls and clone size are given by that table; D and trimming were obtained from the DNA. The table records 55,000 to 65,000 clones, 75% to 90% of them present only once. The data were taken from a study of blood T cell repertoires in COVID-19. Study-level information: Italy, Spain and the United States were the sources of the convalescent and acute COVID-19 samples. PBMCs, B-cell-depleted T cells, or T cells were the source of the cDNA or gDNA that made up the material.

CDR3 size: 15 residues. V lost 5 bases, J lost 1 base, and 12 bases lay in between. Germline CDR1 and CDR2: MDHEN and SYDVKM. The source material was peripheral blood. This chain links TRBV28 with TRBJ2-1; D may be TRBD2 (5 bases). The sequence was collected from a human donor with active COVID-19. The donor label of this sample is uncertain. The CDR3 is CASSNLANSYNEQFF. The CDR3 coding sequence is TGTGCCAGCAGTAATTTAGCGAATTCCTACAATGAGCAGTTCTTC.